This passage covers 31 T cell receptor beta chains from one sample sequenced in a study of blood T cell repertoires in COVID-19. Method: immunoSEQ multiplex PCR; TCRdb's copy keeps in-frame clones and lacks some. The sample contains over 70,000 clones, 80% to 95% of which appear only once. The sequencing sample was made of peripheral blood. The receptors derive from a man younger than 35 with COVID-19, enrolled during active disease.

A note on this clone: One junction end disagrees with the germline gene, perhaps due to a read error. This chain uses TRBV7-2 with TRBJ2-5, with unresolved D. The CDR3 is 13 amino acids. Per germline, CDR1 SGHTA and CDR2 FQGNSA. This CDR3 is CVSSLGRTWTQYF. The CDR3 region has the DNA TGTGTCAGCAGCTTAGGTCGCACATGGACCCAGTACTTC.

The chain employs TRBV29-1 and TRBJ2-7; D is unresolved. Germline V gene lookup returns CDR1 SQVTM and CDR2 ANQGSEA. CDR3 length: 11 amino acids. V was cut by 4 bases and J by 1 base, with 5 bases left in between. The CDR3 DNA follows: TGCAGCGTTGTACAGTCCTACGAGCAGTACTTC. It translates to CSVVQSYEQYF.

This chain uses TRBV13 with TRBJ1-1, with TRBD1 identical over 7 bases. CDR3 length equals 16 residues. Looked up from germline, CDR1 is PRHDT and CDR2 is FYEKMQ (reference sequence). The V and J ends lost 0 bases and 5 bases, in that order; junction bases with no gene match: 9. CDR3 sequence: CASSLGPQGKVTEAFF. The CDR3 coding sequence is TGTGCCAGCAGCTTAGGCCCACAGGGGAAGGTAACTGAAGCTTTCTTT. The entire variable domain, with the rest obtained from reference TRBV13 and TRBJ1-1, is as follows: AAGVIQSPRHLIKEKRETATLKCYPIPRHDTVYWYQQGPGQDPQFLISFYEKMQSDKGSIPDRFSAQQFSDYHSELNMSSLELGDSALYFCASSLGPQGKVTEAFFGQGTRLTVV.

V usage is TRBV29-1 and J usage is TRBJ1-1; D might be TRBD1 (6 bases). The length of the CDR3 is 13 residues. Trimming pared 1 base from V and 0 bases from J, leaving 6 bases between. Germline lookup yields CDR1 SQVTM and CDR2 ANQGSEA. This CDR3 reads CSVEAGVNTEAFF. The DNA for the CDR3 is TGCAGCGTTGAAGCAGGGGTGAACACTGAAGCTTTCTTT. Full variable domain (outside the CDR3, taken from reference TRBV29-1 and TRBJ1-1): SAVISQKPSRDICQRGTSLTIQCQVDSQVTMMFWYRQQPGQSLTLIATANQGSEATYESGFVIDKFPISRPNLTFSTLTVSNMSPEDSSIYLCSVEAGVNTEAFFGQGTRLTVV.

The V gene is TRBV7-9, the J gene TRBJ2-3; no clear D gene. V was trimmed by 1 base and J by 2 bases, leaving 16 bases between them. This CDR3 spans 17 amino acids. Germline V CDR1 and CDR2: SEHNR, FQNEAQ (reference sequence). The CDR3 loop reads CASSLVVLVPPTDTQYF. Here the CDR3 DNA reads TGTGCCAGCAGCTTAGTGGTTCTAGTGCCGCCCACAGATACGCAGTATTTT. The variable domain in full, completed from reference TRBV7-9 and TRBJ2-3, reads DTGVSQNPRHKITKRGQNVTFRCDPISEHNRLYWYRQTLGQGPEFLTYFQNEAQLEKSRLLSDRFSAERPKGSFSTLEIQRTEQGDSAMYLCASSLVVLVPPTDTQYFGPGTRLTVL.

CDR3 in DNA: TGTGCCACCCTTCCAGGGGGCGTGGGGGGCTACACCTTC. As protein: CATLPGGVGGYTF. The rearrangement uses TRBV6-6 and TRBJ1-2; 8 bases align to TRBD1. J was trimmed by 8 bases and V by 10 bases; bases with no gene match: 12. Per the germline V gene, CDR1 is MNHNY and CDR2 is SVGAGI (reference sequence). The CDR3 is 13 amino acids.

The CDR3 region is CASRGTGGNQPQHF. In nucleotides, the CDR3 is TGTGCCAGCAGGGGGACAGGGGGCAATCAGCCCCAGCATTTT. The chain joins TRBV6-5 to TRBJ1-5; 10 nucleotides match TRBD1. CDR1 is MNHEY, CDR2 SVGAGI, per germline. V was pared by 6 bases and J by 2 bases, with 1 base of the junction left unmatched. The CDR3 is made up of 14 amino acids.

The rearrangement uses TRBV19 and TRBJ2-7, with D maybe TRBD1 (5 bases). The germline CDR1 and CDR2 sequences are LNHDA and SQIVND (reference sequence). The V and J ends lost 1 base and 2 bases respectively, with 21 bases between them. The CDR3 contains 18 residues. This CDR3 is CASSIGTTRSGSPYEQYF. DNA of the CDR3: TGTGCCAGTAGTATAGGAACGACCCGATCAGGGTCACCCTACGAGCAGTACTTC. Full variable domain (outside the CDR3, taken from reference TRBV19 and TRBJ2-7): DGGITQSPKYLFRKEGQNVTLSCEQNLNHDAMYWYRQDPGQGLRLIYYSQIVNDFQKGDIAEGYSVSREKKESFPLTVTSAQKNPTAFYLCASSIGTTRSGSPYEQYFGPGTRLTVT.

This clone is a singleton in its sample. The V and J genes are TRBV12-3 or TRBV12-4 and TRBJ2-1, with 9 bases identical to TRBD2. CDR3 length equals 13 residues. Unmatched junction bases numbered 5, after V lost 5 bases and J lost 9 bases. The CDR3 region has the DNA TGTGCCAGCAGTCCCCCTAGCGGGGTTGAGCAGTTCTTC. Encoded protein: CASSPPSGVEQFF.

The CDR3, as DNA: TGTGCCAGCAGTCGGGACAGGGCGGTTACTGAAGCTTTCTTT. Amino acids: CASSRDRAVTEAFF. The V gene is TRBV28, the J gene TRBJ1-1, with 9 nucleotides matching TRBD1. The CDR3 is 14 residues long. Trimming took 5 bases from V and 5 from J; bases not matched to a gene: 6. Per the germline V gene, CDR1 is MDHEN and CDR2 is SYDVKM. Filled out from reference TRBV28 and TRBJ1-1, the complete variable domain reads DVKVTQSSRYLVKRTGEKVFLECVQDMDHENMFWYRQDPGLGLRLIYFSYDVKMKEKGDIPEGYSVSREKKERFSLILESASTNQTSMYLCASSRDRAVTEAFFGQGTRLTVV.

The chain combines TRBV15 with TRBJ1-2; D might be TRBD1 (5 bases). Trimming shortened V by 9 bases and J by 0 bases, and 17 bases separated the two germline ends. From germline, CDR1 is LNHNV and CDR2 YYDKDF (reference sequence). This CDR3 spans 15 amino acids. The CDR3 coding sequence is TGTGCCACTCTCGGGCGGGGGGAAGCTAACTATGGCTACACCTTC. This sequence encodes CATLGRGEANYGYTF.

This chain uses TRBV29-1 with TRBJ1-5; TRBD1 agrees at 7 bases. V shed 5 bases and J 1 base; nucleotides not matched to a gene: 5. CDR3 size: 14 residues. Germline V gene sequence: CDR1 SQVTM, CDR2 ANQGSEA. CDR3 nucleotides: TGCAGCGTTAAAACGGGACAGAGCAATCAGCCCCAGCATTTT. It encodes CSVKTGQSNQPQHF.

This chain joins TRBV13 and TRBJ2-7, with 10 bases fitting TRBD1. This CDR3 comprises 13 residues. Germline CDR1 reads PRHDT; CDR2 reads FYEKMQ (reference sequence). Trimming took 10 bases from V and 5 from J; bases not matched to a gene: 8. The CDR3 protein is CATRDRGSHEQYF. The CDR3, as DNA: TGTGCCACCCGGGACAGGGGATCCCACGAGCAGTACTTC.

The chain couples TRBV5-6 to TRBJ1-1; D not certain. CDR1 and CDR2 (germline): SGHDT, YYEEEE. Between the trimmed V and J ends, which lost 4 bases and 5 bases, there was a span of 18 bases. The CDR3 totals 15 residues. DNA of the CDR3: TGTGCCAGCAGCCTGCGACGGGGTGATCGGACTGAAGCTTTCTTT. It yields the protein CASSLRRGDRTEAFF.

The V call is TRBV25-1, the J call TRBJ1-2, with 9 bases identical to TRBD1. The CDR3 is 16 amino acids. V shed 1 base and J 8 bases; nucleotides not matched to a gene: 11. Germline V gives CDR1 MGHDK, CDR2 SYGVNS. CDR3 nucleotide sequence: TGTGCCAGCAGTGAATTTGGGGACAGGGACTTCGCGGGCTACACCTTC. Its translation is CASSEFGDRDFAGYTF.

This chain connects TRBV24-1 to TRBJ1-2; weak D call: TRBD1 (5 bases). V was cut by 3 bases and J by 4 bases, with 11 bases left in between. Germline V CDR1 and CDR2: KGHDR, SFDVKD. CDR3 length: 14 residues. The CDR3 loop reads CATSDAGKGYGYTF. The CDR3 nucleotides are TGTGCCACCAGTGATGCAGGGAAGGGCTATGGCTACACCTTC.

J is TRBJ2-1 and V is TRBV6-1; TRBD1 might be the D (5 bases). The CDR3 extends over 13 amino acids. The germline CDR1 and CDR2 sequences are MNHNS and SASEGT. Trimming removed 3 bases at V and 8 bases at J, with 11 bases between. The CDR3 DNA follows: TGTGCCAGCAGTGAGAGAGGCAGGGATGAGCAGTTCTTC. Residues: CASSERGRDEQFF.

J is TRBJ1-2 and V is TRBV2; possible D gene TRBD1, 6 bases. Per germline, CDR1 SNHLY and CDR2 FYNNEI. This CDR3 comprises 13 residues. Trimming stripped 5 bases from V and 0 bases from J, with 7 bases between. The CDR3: CASSRTANYGYTF. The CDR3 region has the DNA TGTGCCAGCAGTCGGACAGCTAACTATGGCTACACCTTC. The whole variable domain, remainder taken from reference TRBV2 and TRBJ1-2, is EPEVTQTPSHQVTQMGQEVILRCVPISNHLYFYWYRQILGQKVEFLVSFYNNEISEKSEIFDDQFSVERPDGSNFTLKIRSTKLEDSAMYFCASSRTANYGYTFGSGTRLTVV.

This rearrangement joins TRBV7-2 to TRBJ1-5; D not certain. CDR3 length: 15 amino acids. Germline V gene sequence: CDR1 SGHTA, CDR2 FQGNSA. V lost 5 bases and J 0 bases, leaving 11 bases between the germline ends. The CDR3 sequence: CASSLQSHSNQPQHF. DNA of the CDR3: TGTGCCAGCAGCCTACAGAGTCATAGCAATCAGCCCCAGCATTTT.

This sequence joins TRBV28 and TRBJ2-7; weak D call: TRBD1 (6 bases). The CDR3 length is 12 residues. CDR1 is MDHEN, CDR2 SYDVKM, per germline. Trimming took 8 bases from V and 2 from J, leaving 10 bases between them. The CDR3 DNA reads TGTGCCAGCTGGGACAACGCCTACGAGCAGTACTTC. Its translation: CASWDNAYEQYF. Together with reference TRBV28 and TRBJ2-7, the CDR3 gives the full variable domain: DVKVTQSSRYLVKRTGEKVFLECVQDMDHENMFWYRQDPGLGLRLIYFSYDVKMKEKGDIPEGYSVSREKKERFSLILESASTNQTSMYLCASWDNAYEQYFGPGTRLTVT.

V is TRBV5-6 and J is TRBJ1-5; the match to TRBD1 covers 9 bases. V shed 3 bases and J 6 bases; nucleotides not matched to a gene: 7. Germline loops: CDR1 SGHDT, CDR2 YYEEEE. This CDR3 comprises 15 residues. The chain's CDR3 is CASSSGQGPSQPQHF. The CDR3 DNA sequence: TGTGCCAGCAGCTCCGGACAGGGGCCGAGTCAGCCCCAGCATTTT. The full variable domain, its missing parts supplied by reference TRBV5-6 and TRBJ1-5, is DAGVTQSPTHLIKTRGQQVTLRCSPKSGHDTVSWYQQALGQGPQFIFQYYEEEERQRGNFPDRFSGHQFPNYSSELNVNALLLGDSALYLCASSSGQGPSQPQHFGDGTRLSIL.

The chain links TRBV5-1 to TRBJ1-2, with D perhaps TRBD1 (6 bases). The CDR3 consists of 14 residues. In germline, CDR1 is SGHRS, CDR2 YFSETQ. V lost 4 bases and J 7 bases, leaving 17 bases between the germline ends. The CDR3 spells CASSAGQLEGGYTF. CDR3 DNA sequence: TGCGCCAGCAGCGCTGGACAGTTGGAAGGTGGCTACACCTTC.

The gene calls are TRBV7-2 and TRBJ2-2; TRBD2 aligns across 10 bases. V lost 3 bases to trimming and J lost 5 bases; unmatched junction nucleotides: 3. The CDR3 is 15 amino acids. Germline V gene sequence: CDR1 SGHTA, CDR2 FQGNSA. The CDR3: CASSLSSGRTGELFF. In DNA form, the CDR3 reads TGTGCCAGCAGCTTGTCTAGCGGGAGAACCGGGGAGCTGTTTTTT.

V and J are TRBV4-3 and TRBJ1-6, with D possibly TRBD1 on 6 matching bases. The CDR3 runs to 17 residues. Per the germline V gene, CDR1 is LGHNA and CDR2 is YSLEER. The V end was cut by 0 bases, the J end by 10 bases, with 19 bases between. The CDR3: CASSQDLGTSVNSPLHF. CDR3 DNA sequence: TGCGCCAGCAGCCAAGACCTAGGGACATCGGTAAACTCACCCCTCCACTTT.

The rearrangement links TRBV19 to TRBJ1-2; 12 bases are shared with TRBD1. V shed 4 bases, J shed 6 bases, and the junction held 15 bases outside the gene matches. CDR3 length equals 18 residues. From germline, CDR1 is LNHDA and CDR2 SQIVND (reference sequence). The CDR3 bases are TGTGCCAGTAGTACCCAGTTTACCGGGACAGGGGGCGAGAATGGCTACACCTTC. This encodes CASSTQFTGTGGENGYTF.

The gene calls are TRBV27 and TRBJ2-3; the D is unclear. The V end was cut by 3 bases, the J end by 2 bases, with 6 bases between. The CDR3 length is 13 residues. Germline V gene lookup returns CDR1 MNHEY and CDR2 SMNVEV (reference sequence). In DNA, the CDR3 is TGTGCCAGCAGTTTGCTAACCACAGATACGCAGTATTTT. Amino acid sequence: CASSLLTTDTQYF.

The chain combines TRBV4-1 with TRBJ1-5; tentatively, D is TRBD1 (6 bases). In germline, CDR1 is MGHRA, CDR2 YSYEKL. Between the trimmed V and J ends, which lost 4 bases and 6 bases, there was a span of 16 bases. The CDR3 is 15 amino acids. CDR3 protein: CASSPGTGSGQPQHF. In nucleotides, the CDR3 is TGCGCCAGCAGCCCAGGCACAGGGTCGGGTCAGCCCCAGCATTTT.

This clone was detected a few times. CDR3 sequence (DNA): TGTGCCAGCAGCTTGGTATCGGGGGTTCAAGAGACCCAGTACTTC. It yields the protein CASSLVSGVQETQYF. The gene calls are TRBV5-5 and TRBJ2-5, with D possibly being TRBD2 (6 bases). The V and J ends lost 0 bases and 2 bases respectively, with 11 bases between them. In germline, CDR1 is SGHKS, CDR2 YYEKEE (reference sequence). This CDR3 spans 15 amino acids.

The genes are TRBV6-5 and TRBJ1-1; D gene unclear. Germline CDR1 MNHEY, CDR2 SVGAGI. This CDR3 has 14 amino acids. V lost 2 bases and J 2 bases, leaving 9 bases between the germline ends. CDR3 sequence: CASSYGQFNTEAFF. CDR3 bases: TGTGCCAGCAGTTACGGGCAGTTTAACACTGAAGCTTTCTTT.

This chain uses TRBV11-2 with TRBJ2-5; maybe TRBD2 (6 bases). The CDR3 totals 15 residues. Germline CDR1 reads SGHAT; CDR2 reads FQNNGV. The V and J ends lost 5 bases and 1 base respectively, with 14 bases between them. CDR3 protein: CASSKGAGLQETQYF. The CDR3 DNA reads TGTGCCAGCAGCAAAGGGGCGGGACTCCAAGAGACCCAGTACTTC. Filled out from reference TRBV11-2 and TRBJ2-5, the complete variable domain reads EAGVAQSPRYKIIEKRQSVAFWCNPISGHATLYWYQQILGQGPKLLIQFQNNGVVDDSQLPKDRFSAERLKGVDSTLKIQPAKLEDSAVYLCASSKGAGLQETQYFGPGTRLLVL.

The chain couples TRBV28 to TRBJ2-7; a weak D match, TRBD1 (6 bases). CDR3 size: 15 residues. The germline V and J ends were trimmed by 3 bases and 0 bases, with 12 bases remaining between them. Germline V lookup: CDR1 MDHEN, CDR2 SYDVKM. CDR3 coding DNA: TGTGCCAGCAGTTTGTCGGGACAAAGCTCCTACGAGCAGTACTTC. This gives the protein CASSLSGQSSYEQYF.